The 19 T cell receptor beta chains reported below all come from one sample, sequenced in a study of cytomegalovirus exposure and HLA in healthy donors. PCR employed 60 Vbeta and 13 Jbeta primers. Generated by immunoSEQ multiplex PCR, the TCRdb table keeps only in-frame clones and is missing some. The repertoire has about 68,000 clones, about 81% of them found once; the top ten carry around 6.3%. Specimen: PBMCs. The receptor set was obtained from a human donor in good health.

For this clone: One end of the junction fails to match germline, which may point to a read error. The same CDR3 is also encoded by other DNA sequences in this sample. The chain has TRBV7-9 and TRBJ2-2; TRBD1 is a possible D gene (6 bases). Per germline, CDR1 SEHNR and CDR2 FQNEAQ (reference sequence). The CDR3 is made up of 15 amino acids. The CDR3 DNA is TGTGCCAGCAGCTTGACCTTAGGGGACACCGGGGAGCTGTTTTTC. As protein: CASSLTLGDTGELFF.

The chain joins TRBV18 to TRBJ2-5, with a possible D match to TRBD1 (5 bases). This CDR3 is built from 13 residues. In germline, CDR1 is KGHSH, CDR2 LQKENI. With 5 bases removed from V and 4 bases from J, the gap between germline ends came to 11 bases. The CDR3 nucleotides read TGTGCCAGCTCAGTGACAGAAGGAGAGACCCAGTACTTC. The encoded protein is CASSVTEGETQYF.

This rearrangement joins TRBV9 to TRBJ2-3, with 15 positions matching TRBD2. This CDR3 has 18 residues. Germline V gene lookup returns CDR1 SGDLS and CDR2 YYNGEE. The V gene end was trimmed by 0 bases and the J gene end by 2 bases; junction bases not matched to a gene: 4. In nucleotides, the CDR3 is TGTGCCAGCAGCGTAGTCGGGACTAGCGGGGGGATCACAGATACGCAGTATTTT. Protein sequence: CASSVVGTSGGITDTQYF. Supplemented by reference TRBV9 and TRBJ2-3, the full variable domain reads DSGVTQTPKHLITATGQRVTLRCSPRSGDLSVYWYQQSLDQGLQFLIQYYNGEERAKGNILERFSAQQFPDLHSELNLSSLELGDSALYFCASSVVGTSGGITDTQYFGPGTRLTVL.

Remarks on this clone: At one of its ends the junction is not consistent with the germline gene, which may arise from a read error. The chain recombines TRBV2 with TRBJ1-6; no clear D. This CDR3 is 15 amino acids long. Germline V CDR1 and CDR2: SNHLY, FYNNEI. Here the CDR3 reads CASREGPGKNSPLHF. The DNA for the CDR3 is TGTGCCAGCAGGGAAGGGCCCGGGAAGAATTCACCCCTCCACTTT.

This sequence joins TRBV5-4 and TRBJ2-1, with a weak D call TRBD2 (5 bases). V lost 3 bases and J lost 7, with 8 bases in between. Germline CDR1 SGHNT, CDR2 YYREEE (reference sequence). CDR3 length: 12 residues. CDR3 DNA: TGTGCCAGCAGCTCCGGGGTGAATGAGCAGTTCTTC. It translates to CASSSGVNEQFF.

V is TRBV9 and J is TRBJ1-4; the D is unclear. This CDR3 spans 14 amino acids. Germline lookup yields CDR1 SGDLS and CDR2 YYNGEE. Trimming left V 0 bases short and J 5 bases short, with 8 bases between. The CDR3 sequence: CASSVGPHNEKLFF. The CDR3 region has the DNA TGTGCCAGCAGCGTAGGGCCTCACAATGAAAAACTGTTTTTT.

This chain connects TRBV28 to TRBJ1-1, with 9 bases matching TRBD1. In germline, CDR1 is MDHEN, CDR2 SYDVKM. Trimming cost V 6 bases and J 11 bases; bases outside gene matches: 4. CDR3 length equals 11 residues. CDR3 amino acids: CASRQGAGAFF. CDR3 in DNA: TGTGCCAGCAGACAGGGGGCCGGCGCTTTCTTT.

The sample holds a few counts of this clone. CDR3 nucleotide sequence: TGTGCCAGCAAAGCGACAGGGAATCAGCCCCAGCATTTT. Its translation: CASKATGNQPQHF. The genes are TRBV27 and TRBJ1-5; TRBD1 matches at 7 bases. This CDR3 contains 13 residues. The V gene's germline CDR1 is MNHEY and CDR2 SMNVEV (reference sequence). V lost 7 bases, J lost 4 bases, and 4 bases stayed unmatched.

The gene calls are TRBV11-2 and TRBJ1-2; D remains ambiguous. V lost 2 bases and J lost 4, with 8 bases in between. The CDR3 is 13 amino acids. Germline values: CDR1 SGHAT, CDR2 FQNNGV. CDR3 bases: TGTGCCAGCAGCTTAACCGGGGTCTATGGCTACACCTTC. Translating it yields CASSLTGVYGYTF.

The chain has TRBV9 and TRBJ1-4; D call uncertain. CDR3 length equals 16 residues. The germline V gene encodes CDR1 SGDLS and CDR2 YYNGEE. With 3 bases removed from V and 6 bases from J, the gap between germline ends came to 18 bases. The CDR3 nucleotides read TGTGCCAGCAGCGCCTCCCTGGAGGAAGTGGATGAAAAACTGTTTTTT. Translation: CASSASLEEVDEKLFF.

V usage is TRBV18 and J usage is TRBJ1-6, with D hard to call. From germline, CDR1 is KGHSH and CDR2 LQKENI. Trimming stripped 2 bases from V and 9 bases from J, with 14 bases between. This CDR3 region has 15 residues. The CDR3 nucleotides are TGTGCCAGCTCACCATCCTTTACTACACCTTCACCCCTCCACTTT. Its translation is CASSPSFTTPSPLHF.

The chain couples TRBV10-2 to TRBJ1-1; a weak D match, TRBD1 (6 bases). The CDR3 is 14 amino acids. Trimming stripped 2 bases from V and 2 bases from J, with 9 bases between. The germline V gene encodes CDR1 WSHSY and CDR2 SAAADI. The CDR3 here is CASSEDRSNTEAFF. The CDR3 region has the DNA TGCGCCAGCAGTGAGGACAGGTCCAACACTGAAGCTTTCTTT.

The chain joins TRBV7-2 to TRBJ1-3; no firm D call. Germline V lookup: CDR1 SGHTA, CDR2 FQGNSA. Trimming left V 4 bases short and J 0 bases short, with 16 bases between. The CDR3 sequence is 17 residues long. In DNA, the CDR3 is TGTGCCAGCAGCTCACGAGGTGTAGGTCGCTCTGGAAACACCATATATTTT. Residues: CASSSRGVGRSGNTIYF.

The V and J genes are TRBV19 and TRBJ2-3; D remains ambiguous. Germline-derived CDR1 and CDR2 are LNHDA and SQIVND (reference sequence). The CDR3 consists of 16 residues. The V end was cut by 3 bases, the J end by 0 bases, with 13 bases between. The CDR3 region has the DNA TGTGCCAGTAGTATCGGTAGGAGATATAGCACAGATACGCAGTATTTT. It codes for CASSIGRRYSTDTQYF.

This clone was seen more than once but under ten times. The rearrangement joins TRBV2 to TRBJ1-1; D might be TRBD1 (5 bases). Germline assignment: CDR1 SNHLY and CDR2 FYNNEI. Trimming cost V 3 bases and J 11 bases, with 16 bases left between them. The length of the CDR3 is 13 residues. This CDR3 reads CASSEQGWGDAFF. CDR3 in DNA: TGTGCCAGCAGTGAGCAGGGTTGGGGTGATGCTTTCTTT.

The chain couples TRBV19 to TRBJ2-1, with 11 bases identical to TRBD2. This CDR3 has 16 residues. The germline V gene has CDR1 LNHDA and CDR2 SQIVND (reference sequence). After removal of 6 bases from V and 0 bases from J, the junction contained 4 bases not matched to a gene. The CDR3 loop is CASSQTSGISYNEQFF. The CDR3 DNA sequence: TGTGCCAGTAGCCAGACTAGCGGGATCTCCTACAATGAGCAGTTCTTC.

The chain joins TRBV11-1 to TRBJ2-7; D is possibly TRBD1 (6 bases). The CDR3 is 15 residues long. CDR1 is SGHAT and CDR2 is FQDESV in the germline V gene (reference sequence). V lost 8 bases, J lost 4 bases, and 21 bases lay in between. CDR3 residues: CASGLVDRPIYEQYF. CDR3 DNA: TGTGCCAGCGGCCTCGTGGACAGACCTATATACGAGCAGTACTTC.

The CDR3 region is CASSGEGEQFF. In nucleotides, the CDR3 is TGTGCCAGCTCAGGGGAAGGGGAGCAGTTCTTC. The genes are TRBV28 and TRBJ2-1; perhaps TRBD1 as D (6 bases). The CDR3 extends over 11 amino acids. Looked up from germline, CDR1 is MDHEN and CDR2 is SYDVKM. The V end was cut by 8 bases, the J end by 10 bases, with 12 bases between.

This chain connects TRBV19 to TRBJ1-5, with 7 bases lining up with TRBD1. The CDR3 contains 14 residues. CDR1 and CDR2 (germline): LNHDA, SQIVND (reference sequence). Trimming removed 3 bases from V and 3 bases from J; junction bases left unmatched: 2. CDR3 amino acids: CASSIGTANQPQHF. CDR3 DNA sequence: TGTGCCAGTAGTATTGGGACAGCCAATCAGCCCCAGCATTTT.